Following are 29 T cell receptor beta chains from one sample sequenced in a study of cytomegalovirus exposure and HLA in healthy donors. This PCR relied on a set of 60 Vbeta primers and 13 Jbeta primers. Measured with immunoSEQ multiplex PCR; TCRdb has only the in-frame clones, and not every one. The repertoire consists of about 130,000 clones, with 75% to 85% occurring once and the leading ten covering 2% to 3%. The sequenced material came from PBMCs. These receptors originate from a man between 45 and 60 years old in good health and CMV-seronegative.

V and J are TRBV4-1 and TRBJ2-5; TRBD2 is a possible D gene (7 bases). Per the germline V gene, CDR1 is MGHRA and CDR2 is YSYEKL. The CDR3 has 16 residues. V lost 0 bases, J lost 5 bases, and 16 bases lay in between. The CDR3 reads CASSQEGGGGGETQYF. The CDR3 coding sequence is TGCGCCAGCAGCCAAGAAGGGGGTGGCGGGGGTGAGACCCAGTACTTC.

The V and J genes are TRBV19 and TRBJ1-5; D ambiguous. The length of the CDR3 is 14 residues. The V and J ends lost 7 bases and 5 bases respectively, with 15 bases between them. The V gene's germline CDR1 is LNHDA and CDR2 SQIVND (reference sequence). CDR3 nucleotide sequence: TGTGCCAGTATTCCACCGGGAGGCGATCAGCCCCAGCATTTT. Its translation is CASIPPGGDQPQHF.

J is TRBJ2-5 and V is TRBV19; the D gene is possibly TRBD2 (5 bases). Germline lookup yields CDR1 LNHDA and CDR2 SQIVND (reference sequence). This CDR3 has 13 amino acids. The V gene lost 1 base and the J gene lost 5 bases, with 8 bases spanning the gap. The CDR3 spells CASSIAGSETQYF. The CDR3 DNA sequence: TGTGCCAGTAGTATAGCGGGGAGTGAGACCCAGTACTTC.

Of note for this clone: One junction end disagrees with the germline gene, perhaps due to a read error. This chain uses TRBV6-4 with TRBJ1-6, with unresolved D. CDR3 size: 14 residues. Looked up from germline, CDR1 is MRHNA and CDR2 is SNTAGT. The CDR3 is CASSDYSYNSPLHF. The CDR3 DNA reads TGTGCCAGCAGTGACTACTCCTATAATTCCCCCCTCCACTTT.

This rearrangement joins TRBV19 to TRBJ2-2; D unclear. The germline CDR1 and CDR2 sequences are LNHDA and SQIVND (reference sequence). The V end was cut by 5 bases, the J end by 1 base, with 8 bases between. The CDR3 contains 14 residues. CDR3 bases: TGTGCCAGTAGTTACAGCTTGAACACCGGGGAGCTGTTTTTT. Translated, it gives CASSYSLNTGELFF.

This clone appeared a single time. The chain recombines TRBV2 with TRBJ2-5, with D perhaps matching TRBD2 (5 bases). The J call is uncertain, as TRBJ2-7 better fits the DNA end. This CDR3 is built from 15 residues. Germline V gene lookup returns CDR1 SNHLY and CDR2 FYNNEI. DNA of the CDR3: TGTGCCAGCAGCGTCGGGCGGGCCCCAACCTACGAGCAGTACTTC. Translated: CASSVGRAPTYEQYF.

On this clone itself: Other DNA variants within this sample encode the same CDR3. The chain uses TRBV30 and TRBJ1-6, with D uncertain. Trimming pared 0 bases from V and 9 bases from J, leaving 24 bases between. CDR3 length: 18 amino acids. Germline CDR1 and CDR2: GTSNPN and SVGIG (reference sequence). In nucleotides, the CDR3 is TGTGCCTGGAGTGTACCCCCCCCGCACACGAAAACGATTTCACCCCTCCACTTT. This codes for CAWSVPPPHTKTISPLHF.

The chain carries TRBV4-2 and TRBJ1-4; D unresolved. Deletions cut 1 base from V and 8 bases from J, with 11 bases between. The CDR3 spans 14 residues. Germline-derived CDR1 and CDR2 are LGHNA and YNFKEQ. The CDR3 DNA reads TGTGCCAGCAGCCAAGTTACGGGTGAAGAAAAACTGTTTTTT. Protein product: CASSQVTGEEKLFF.

The CDR3 spells CASSLDRENIQYF. DNA for the CDR3: TGTGCCAGCAGCTTAGACCGCGAAAACATTCAGTACTTC. The chain uses TRBV7-2 and TRBJ2-4, with no clear D. CDR1 and CDR2 (germline): SGHTA, FQGNSA. V was pared by 1 base and J by 5 bases, with 6 bases between. The CDR3 has 13 residues. Full variable domain (outside the CDR3, taken from reference TRBV7-2 and TRBJ2-4): GAGVSQSPSNKVTEKGKDVELRCDPISGHTALYWYRQSLGQGLEFLIYFQGNSAPDKSGLPSDRFSAERTGGSVSTLTIQRTQQEDSAVYLCASSLDRENIQYFGAGTRLSVL.

The V and J genes are TRBV29-1 and TRBJ1-4; possible D gene TRBD1, 5 bases. Germline V gene sequence: CDR1 SQVTM, CDR2 ANQGSEA. The CDR3 sequence is 14 residues long. Trimming shortened V by 7 bases and J by 0 bases, and 12 bases separated the two germline ends. The CDR3 DNA follows: TGCAGCGCCTTGGGGCCCTCAACTAATGAAAAACTGTTTTTT. It codes for CSALGPSTNEKLFF.

The chain couples TRBV4-1 to TRBJ2-3; TRBD2 aligns across 7 bases. This CDR3 contains 18 residues. Germline V gene data show CDR1 as MGHRA and CDR2 as YSYEKL. J was trimmed by 0 bases and V by 3 bases; bases with no gene match: 12. CDR3 loop: CASSHYGGELKSTDTQYF. The CDR3 nucleotides read TGCGCCAGCAGCCACTATGGGGGGGAGTTAAAGAGCACAGATACGCAGTATTTT.

V gene TRBV4-2 combines with J gene TRBJ2-7, with 9 bases matching TRBD1. With V trimmed by 1 base and J by 4 bases, 8 bases remained unmatched. From germline, CDR1 is LGHNA and CDR2 YNFKEQ. This CDR3 comprises 16 residues. The CDR3, as DNA: TGTGCCAGCAGCCAAGGGACTCGGGACAGGGCTTACGAGCAGTACTTC. Protein sequence: CASSQGTRDRAYEQYF.

V usage is TRBV6-1 and J usage is TRBJ2-1; D unclear. Trimming removed 2 bases at V and 6 bases at J, with 14 bases between. The germline V gene has CDR1 MNHNS and CDR2 SASEGT. The CDR3 covers 15 residues. The CDR3 spells CASSERRSRGNEQFF. The CDR3 DNA is TGTGCCAGCAGTGAAAGAAGAAGTCGAGGCAATGAGCAGTTCTTC.

The chain joins TRBV6-1 to TRBJ1-1; 8 bases line up with TRBD1. The CDR3 extends over 15 amino acids. Trimming took 0 bases from V and 3 from J; bases not matched to a gene: 3. Per the germline V gene, CDR1 is MNHNS and CDR2 is SASEGT. The CDR3 here is CASSEAGTGYTEAFF. CDR3 DNA sequence: TGTGCCAGCAGTGAAGCCGGGACAGGATACACTGAAGCTTTCTTT.

The chain joins TRBV19 to TRBJ1-3; no firm D call. The V end lost 3 bases, the J end lost 1 base, and 7 bases lay between the germline ends. Germline CDR1 LNHDA, CDR2 SQIVND (reference sequence). The CDR3 consists of 14 residues. The CDR3 bases are TGTGCCAGTAGTATGGGCGGGTCTGGAAACACCATATATTTT. Encoded protein: CASSMGGSGNTIYF.

The chain employs TRBV19 and TRBJ2-1; maybe TRBD2 (6 bases). The CDR3 spans 14 residues. V gave up 3 bases and J gave up 5 bases, with 11 bases separating them. CDR1 is LNHDA and CDR2 is SQIVND in the germline V gene (reference sequence). The CDR3 nucleotides are TGTGCCAGTAGTATTTGGGGGGTGCACAATGAGCAGTTCTTC. Its protein is CASSIWGVHNEQFF.

V is TRBV9 and J is TRBJ2-7; the D gene is possibly TRBD2 (6 bases). Germline V gene sequence: CDR1 SGDLS, CDR2 YYNGEE. Trimming removed 5 bases from V and 0 bases from J, with 15 bases in between. The CDR3 runs to 15 residues. The DNA for the CDR3 is TGTGCCAGCAGTTTGGGGAAGGAGGGCTCCTACGAGCAGTACTTC. Translating it yields CASSLGKEGSYEQYF.

This clone was seen only once. The V and J genes are TRBV7-2 and TRBJ2-1; tentatively, D is TRBD2 (7 bases). The CDR3 has 14 residues. With 3 bases removed from V and 9 bases from J, the gap between germline ends came to 15 bases. Germline V lookup: CDR1 SGHTA, CDR2 FQGNSA. The CDR3 DNA is TGTGCCAGCAGCTTGGACAGACTAGCTCGTGAGCAGTTCTTC. This codes for CASSLDRLAREQFF.

J is TRBJ2-7 and V is TRBV6-5, with 10 bases aligning to TRBD1. The germline V gene encodes CDR1 MNHEY and CDR2 SVGAGI. The J segment lost 3 bases and the V segment lost 6 bases, leaving 5 bases of the junction unmatched. The CDR3 has 14 residues. The CDR3 loop reads CASRRQGAIYEQYF. Here the CDR3 DNA reads TGTGCCAGCAGAAGACAGGGGGCTATCTACGAGCAGTACTTC.

The chain links TRBV1 to TRBJ2-3; TRBD2 reflects the table's D call only, with no check against the DNA. TRBV1 is described as a pseudogene. This CDR3 has 16 residues. CDR3 coding DNA: TGCACCAGCAGCCAAGATCCAGCGGGGTCCACAGATACGCAGTATTTT. Its translation is CTSSQDPAGSTDTQYF.

The rearrangement uses TRBV19 and TRBJ1-2; 9 nucleotides align to TRBD1. J gave up 8 bases and V 6 bases, and 7 bases lay outside the gene matches. CDR3 length equals 13 residues. CDR1 is LNHDA and CDR2 is SQIVND in the germline V gene (reference sequence). DNA of the CDR3: TGTGCCAGTAGCAAACAGGGGGCGCAAGGCTACACCTTC. As protein: CASSKQGAQGYTF.

The genes are TRBV28 and TRBJ1-1; D not resolved. This CDR3 spans 12 amino acids. CDR1 MDHEN and CDR2 SYDVKM come from the germline V gene. CDR3 sequence (DNA): TGTGTCACTTGGCGGGGAATGGCTGAAGCTTTCTTT. It codes for CVTWRGMAEAFF. Supplemented by reference TRBV28 and TRBJ1-1, the full variable domain reads DVKVTQSSRYLVKRTGEKVFLECVQDMDHENMFWYRQDPGLGLRLIYFSYDVKMKEKGDIPEGYSVSREKKERFSLILESASTNQTSMYLCVTWRGMAEAFFGQGTRLTVV.

The chain carries TRBV7-8 and TRBJ1-1; unclear D gene. The CDR3 spans 13 residues. V was shortened by 1 base and J by 8 bases, with 11 bases between the two germline ends. From germline, CDR1 is SGHVS and CDR2 FQNEAQ. For the CDR3, the DNA is TGTGCCAGCAGCTTAGGGCAGGCGAGAGAAGCTTTCTTT. Amino acids: CASSLGQAREAFF. Full variable domain (missing parts from reference TRBV7-8 and TRBJ1-1): GAGVSQSPRYKVAKRGQDVALRCDPISGHVSLFWYQQALGQGPEFLTYFQNEAQLDKSGLPSDRFFAERPEGSVSTLKIQRTQQEDSAVYLCASSLGQAREAFFGQGTRLTVV.

V and J are TRBV11-2 and TRBJ2-7; 7 nucleotides align to TRBD1. In germline, CDR1 is SGHAT, CDR2 FQNNGV. J gave up 4 bases and V 8 bases, and 5 bases lay outside the gene matches. CDR3 length: 12 residues. For the CDR3, the DNA is TGTGCCAGCGGGACAGACCTTTACGAGCAGTACTTC. Its protein product is CASGTDLYEQYF. The complete variable domain, with remaining parts taken from reference TRBV11-2 and TRBJ2-7, reads EAGVAQSPRYKIIEKRQSVAFWCNPISGHATLYWYQQILGQGPKLLIQFQNNGVVDDSQLPKDRFSAERLKGVDSTLKIQPAKLEDSAVYLCASGTDLYEQYFGPGTRLTVT.

V usage is TRBV5-1 and J usage is TRBJ2-5, with 8 bases aligning to TRBD1. CDR1 SGHRS and CDR2 YFSETQ come from the germline V gene. The CDR3 runs to 15 residues. V was pared by 3 bases and J by 3 bases, with 7 bases of the junction left unmatched. CDR3 in amino acids: CASSSSGQGEETQYF. The CDR3 coding sequence is TGCGCCAGCAGCTCATCAGGACAGGGTGAAGAGACCCAGTACTTC.

V usage is TRBV27 and J usage is TRBJ1-4, with a possible D match to TRBD1 (5 bases). Trimming removed 6 bases from V and 4 bases from J, with 15 bases in between. The CDR3 is made up of 15 amino acids. Germline V gene lookup returns CDR1 MNHEY and CDR2 SMNVEV (reference sequence). The CDR3 here is CASSPFKGNNEKLFF. In DNA form, the CDR3 reads TGTGCCAGCAGCCCCTTCAAGGGGAATAATGAAAAACTGTTTTTT.

This clone was detected only once. The chain joins TRBV6-1 to TRBJ2-7; 7 nucleotides agree with TRBD1. J lost 2 bases, V lost 5 bases, and 6 bases had no gene match. The CDR3 spans 14 residues. The V gene's germline CDR1 is MNHNS and CDR2 SASEGT. Written as DNA, the CDR3 is TGTGCCAGCAGTACCCGGGACAGTGCCTACGAGCAGTACTTC. This gives the protein CASSTRDSAYEQYF.

This clone was detected a few times. V usage is TRBV29-1 and J usage is TRBJ1-2; tentative D call: TRBD1 (6 bases). The CDR3 covers 15 residues. Germline V gene lookup returns CDR1 SQVTM and CDR2 ANQGSEA. The CDR3 region has the DNA TGCGGCAGTCACGGGGGGCTTCAACTAAACTATGGCTACACCTTC. It specifies CGSHGGLQLNYGYTF.

The J gene is TRBJ1-5, the V gene TRBV4-2; D is ambiguous. The CDR3 runs 15 residues. Germline assignment: CDR1 LGHNA and CDR2 YNFKEQ. Trimming shortened V by 0 bases and J by 9 bases, and 15 bases separated the two germline ends. In DNA, the CDR3 is TGTGCCAGCAGCCAAGATTCCAAAAACTTCGGGCCCCAGCATTTT. It encodes CASSQDSKNFGPQHF.